This TCR beta chain was profiled in a study of response to subunit inactivated influenza vaccine. Via MiXCR, TCRdb re-called the RT-PCR reads, giving one row per CDR3 protein. The repertoire has over 800,000 distinct CDR3 sequences, about 20% of them found once; the top ten carry roughly a tenth. General study results and limits: Authors suggested each seasonal influenza vaccination recruits few new T cells.

This clonotype was seen a handful of times. Its antigen is still unknown. The sequence derives from a man aged 50 to 59 who received an inactivated influenza vaccine. Source: PBMCs from blood, taken around 5 days after vaccination.

The CDR3 loop reads CASSLWLNSGSSDTQYF. In nucleotides, the CDR3 is TGTGCCAGCAGCTTATGGTTGAACAGCGGGAGTTCAGATACGCAGTATTTT. The rearrangement links TRBV7-8 to TRBJ2-3, with TRBD2 identical over 8 bases. This CDR3 comprises 17 residues. CDR1 is SGHVS and CDR2 is FQNEAQ in the germline V gene. Trimming at V came to 2 bases and at J to 4 bases, leaving 11 bases not matched to a gene.